These 8 T cell receptor beta chains share one sample of origin, sequenced in a study of blood T cell repertoires in COVID-19. Sequencing used immunoSEQ multiplex PCR; TCRdb keeps in-frame clones, though not all of them. The table has around 200,000 clones, approximately 87% seen once. Sequences were obtained from peripheral blood. The receptors were sampled from a woman aged 18-29 years who had recovered from COVID-19.

The chain combines TRBV4-1 with TRBJ2-1, with a tentative D call TRBD1 (6 bases). CDR1 is MGHRA, CDR2 YSYEKL, per germline. The CDR3 spans 13 residues. V lost 6 bases, J lost 8 bases, and 14 bases lay in between. The CDR3 region has the DNA TGCGCCAGCAGACATACAGGGACCCATGAGCAGTTCTTC. The encoded protein is CASRHTGTHEQFF.

The chain joins TRBV5-4 to TRBJ2-7, with 7 positions matching TRBD1. Trimming at V came to 4 bases and at J to 2 bases, leaving 15 bases not matched to a gene. This CDR3 has 17 residues. Germline V gene sequence: CDR1 SGHNT, CDR2 YYREEE (reference sequence). The CDR3, as DNA: TGTGCCAGCAGCCAGGCCAGTCGTACAGGGGTGGCCTACGAGCAGTACTTC. Its protein product is CASSQASRTGVAYEQYF.

The chain carries TRBV25-1 and TRBJ1-2; a possible D gene is TRBD1 (5 bases). V shed 4 bases and J shed 2 bases, with 8 bases lying between them. This CDR3 is 13 amino acids long. The V gene's germline CDR1 is MGHDK and CDR2 SYGVNS. The CDR3 region is CASSVSGNYGYTF. The CDR3 coding sequence is TGTGCCAGCAGTGTGTCAGGGAACTATGGCTACACCTTC.

The CDR3 DNA follows: TGTGCCAGCAAAGAAGAGTTACTAACCTCCTACGAGCAGTACGTC. Protein product: CASKEELLTSYEQYV. The chain recombines TRBV2 with TRBJ2-7; no clear D. The CDR3 runs 15 residues. Per the germline V gene, CDR1 is SNHLY and CDR2 is FYNNEI. The V gene lost 7 bases and the J gene lost 0 bases, with 16 bases spanning the gap.

The chain has TRBV7-2 and TRBJ1-5, with D possibly TRBD1 on 5 matching bases. Germline V gene data show CDR1 as SGHTA and CDR2 as FQGNSA. Trimming removed 4 bases from V and 0 bases from J, with 10 bases in between. CDR3 length equals 15 residues. CDR3 loop: CASSYDSASNQPQHF. The CDR3 nucleotides read TGTGCCAGCAGCTACGACAGTGCTAGCAATCAGCCCCAGCATTTT.

In this sample, this clone turned up a few times. Other nucleotide sequences in the sample specify the same CDR3. J is TRBJ2-2 and V is TRBV2; D is unclear. The V end lost 3 bases, the J end lost 7 bases, and 6 bases lay between the germline ends. CDR3 length: 12 residues. Germline V gene data show CDR1 as SNHLY and CDR2 as FYNNEI. CDR3 sequence (DNA): TGTGCCAGCAGTGATCCCTTCGGGGAGCTGTTTTTT. Residues: CASSDPFGELFF.

This clone was detected a few times. This chain links TRBV19 with TRBJ1-2; D remains unclear. Germline values: CDR1 LNHDA, CDR2 SQIVND (reference sequence). Trimming removed 3 bases from V and 6 bases from J, with 14 bases in between. CDR3 length equals 14 residues. The CDR3 protein is CASSIINRDNGYTF. As DNA, the CDR3 is TGTGCCAGTAGTATCATAAACCGGGATAATGGCTACACCTTC.

This chain uses TRBV5-4 with TRBJ2-1; D is possibly TRBD1 (7 bases). V gave up 0 bases and J gave up 4 bases, with 17 bases separating them. Germline V CDR1 and CDR2: SGHNT, YYREEE (reference sequence). The CDR3 totals 17 residues. CDR3 sequence: CASSLGGQRALYNEQFF. The CDR3 DNA follows: TGTGCCAGCAGCTTGGGGGGACAGCGGGCGTTATACAATGAGCAGTTCTTC.